The clone carrying this T cell receptor (beta chain) has a handful of counts. Antigen unknown. This entry comes from a study of vaccination and CD4 T cells after COVID-19. Whole-study context: Each of the control cultures got a CEFX pool, an HIV-1 Nef pool, or no peptide.

Treatment denoted: approximately 9-day PBMC culture with coronavirus spike peptide pools or control peptides (ViraFEST assay). Around 2 million PBMCs per well were cultured with roughly 9.6 IU/ml IL-2 and 10 ug/ml peptide pools. The Oncomine TCR Beta short-read assay was applied to DNA of cultured CD4+ T cells. TCRdb called the PCR reads again in MiXCR, with one record for every CDR3 protein. This table holds roughly 20,000 distinct CDR3 sequences, approximately 40% found once. Material: CD4+ T cells from blood, cultured in vitro, obtained after SARS-CoV-2 vaccination. The sequence was obtained from a human donor who had recovered from COVID-19.

The CDR3 loop is CATSRSAEETQYF. CDR3 in DNA: TGTGCCACCAGCAGATCGGCGGAAGAGACCCAGTACTTC. The chain combines TRBV15 with TRBJ2-5, with D uncertain. V lost 2 bases, J lost 3 bases, and 7 bases lay in between. From germline, CDR1 is LNHNV and CDR2 YYDKDF (reference sequence). The CDR3 covers 13 residues. The complete variable domain, with remaining parts taken from reference TRBV15 and TRBJ2-5, reads DAMVIQNPRYQVTQFGKPVTLSCSQTLNHNVMYWYQQKSSQAPKLLFHYYDKDFNNEADTPDNFQSRRPNTSFCFLDIRSPGLGDTAMYLCATSRSAEETQYFGPGTRLLVL.